What follows are 9 T cell receptor beta chains derived from one specimen sequenced in a study of monozygotic twins with inflammatory bowel disease. One entry per CDR3 protein, without DNA, is what TCRdb gives after re-calling the 5' RACE reads. The sample has a few hundred thousand distinct CDR3 sequences. Input material: blood. These TCRs come from a human donor with ulcerative colitis or Crohn's disease, or a healthy co-twin of an affected twin (not recorded which).

The rearrangement uses TRBV12-3 or TRBV12-4 and TRBJ1-1; TCRdb's assignment of TRBD1 cannot be checked, as there is no DNA. The CDR3 runs to 14 residues. CDR3 region: CASSPGWGGTEAFF.

This chain joins TRBV7-3 and TRBJ2-2; without DNA, the TCRdb call of TRBD2 cannot be checked. The length of the CDR3 is 16 residues. Germline-derived CDR1 and CDR2 are SGHTA and FQGTGA. The CDR3 here is CASSLRRVANTGELFF.

This chain uses TRBV7-2 with TRBJ2-7; with no DNA, the TCRdb D assignment of TRBD1 cannot be verified. The CDR3 extends over 14 amino acids. Germline V CDR1 and CDR2: SGHTA, FQGNSA. CDR3 sequence: CASISGDPRGEQYF.

The chain recombines TRBV6-6 with TRBJ1-1. Germline values: CDR1 MNHNY, CDR2 SVGAGI (reference sequence). The length of the CDR3 is 12 residues. This CDR3 reads CASSGWATEAFF.

This rearrangement joins TRBV5-1 to TRBJ2-1; TCRdb designates TRBD1, a call that cannot be tested without DNA. The CDR3 extends over 17 amino acids. CDR1 SGHRS and CDR2 YFSETQ come from the germline V gene. CDR3 sequence: CASSVDGQPKSYNEQFF. The entire variable domain, with the rest obtained from reference TRBV5-1 and TRBJ2-1, is as follows: KAGVTQTPRYLIKTRGQQVTLSCSPISGHRSVSWYQQTPGQGLQFLFEYFSETQRNKGNFPGRFSGRQFSNSRSEMNVSTLELGDSALYLCASSVDGQPKSYNEQFFGPGTRLTVL.

V and J are TRBV18 and TRBJ1-6; checking the TCRdb D call of TRBD1 is not possible without DNA. The germline V gene has CDR1 KGHSH and CDR2 LQKENI. This CDR3 comprises 16 residues. The chain's CDR3 is CASSLLTGVNNSPLHF.

The chain carries TRBV9 and TRBJ2-1; TCRdb reports TRBD1, a call that lacks DNA to check it against. This CDR3 region has 14 residues. Germline V CDR1 and CDR2: SGDLS, YYNGEE. CDR3: CASSMRGGYNEQFF.

V is TRBV4-1 and J is TRBJ1-2; TCRdb indicates TRBD1, and absent DNA this call remains unverified. CDR1 is MGHRA, CDR2 YSYEKL, per germline. The CDR3 extends over 12 amino acids. CDR3: CASSREGFGYTF.

The chain joins TRBV5-1 to TRBJ2-7; TCRdb lists TRBD1, though no DNA is available to test this call. In germline, CDR1 is SGHRS, CDR2 YFSETQ. This CDR3 spans 13 amino acids. The CDR3 is CASSFHRVDEQYF. The full variable domain, rest sourced from reference TRBV5-1 and TRBJ2-7, is KAGVTQTPRYLIKTRGQQVTLSCSPISGHRSVSWYQQTPGQGLQFLFEYFSETQRNKGNFPGRFSGRQFSNSRSEMNVSTLELGDSALYLCASSFHRVDEQYFGPGTRLTVT.